Listed below are T cell receptor beta chains from one sample, sequenced in a study of OX40 agonist ivuxolimab in advanced cancers. The data were produced by immunoSEQ multiplex PCR, yet TCRdb's version contains in-frame clones alone and is incomplete. The repertoire has more than 75,000 clones, roughly 80% of them found once; the top ten carry roughly 1.1%. The sequenced sample was CD4+ or CD8+ T cells sorted from blood, obtained in a trial of the OX40 agonist ivuxolimab. Receptor source: an adult with an advanced solid tumor such as melanoma, head and neck, liver or kidney cancer. CDR3s leave out the opening cysteine and the closing phenylalanine or tryptophan. Each record gives: V gene, CDR3 protein.

v_call: TRBV11-2
cdr3_aa: ASSSQGGNQPQH

v_call: TRBV7-6
cdr3_aa: ASSFPPDSGTGPSTDTQY

v_call: TRBV15
cdr3_aa: ATSRKGETQY

v_call: TRBV6-5
cdr3_aa: ASRLRGNTEAF

v_call: TRBV4-1
cdr3_aa: ASSQDQVRGSNQPQH

v_call: TRBV18
cdr3_aa: ASSPFRARSGNTIY

v_call: TRBV9
cdr3_aa: ASSVAPGRGGTDTQY

v_call: TRBV7-2
cdr3_aa: ASSPPTGLGGYT

v_call: TRBV18
cdr3_aa: ASSPRDTQETQY

v_call: TRBV7-3
cdr3_aa: ASSLRGGGQYNEQF

v_call: TRBV6-5
cdr3_aa: ASSSQAGANVLT

v_call: TRBV7-3
cdr3_aa: ASSTSGGETQY

v_call: TRBV7-9
cdr3_aa: ASSLGTRTNEQF

v_call: TRBV6-6
cdr3_aa: ASSRAGGNQPQH

v_call: TRBV4-2
cdr3_aa: ASSQGIPGQGNQPQH

v_call: TRBV12-1
cdr3_aa: AMTIGGAF

v_call: TRBV11-2
cdr3_aa: ASSLDREGQKYGYT

v_call: TRBV28
cdr3_aa: ASSSTGTGVGYGYT

v_call: TRBV6-1
cdr3_aa: ASSEAWDRGPQY

v_call: TRBV7-8
cdr3_aa: ASSLEGQNTEAF

v_call: TRBV5-4
cdr3_aa: ASSFRQTRGETQY

v_call: TRBV5-1
cdr3_aa: ASSLQGGPQETQY

v_call: TRBV9
cdr3_aa: ASSVQGRGYT

v_call: TRBV6-1
cdr3_aa: ASRLDSSGNTIY

v_call: TRBV5-8
cdr3_aa: ASSLSGRAQETQY

v_call: TRBV28
cdr3_aa: ASSSGREQY

v_call: TRBV4-3
cdr3_aa: ASSRGTNTGELF

v_call: TRBV25-1
cdr3_aa: ASSENWGYEQY

v_call: TRBV6-1
cdr3_aa: ASSRTVDNYGYT

v_call: TRBV7-3
cdr3_aa: ASSPGPGKESYEQY

v_call: TRBV28
cdr3_aa: ATQEVGNQPQH

v_call: TRBV7-3
cdr3_aa: ASSLKSGASTDTQY

v_call: TRBV18
cdr3_aa: ASSPGQGNQPQH

v_call: TRBV11-2
cdr3_aa: ASSFVGGGQDGYT

v_call: TRBV11-2
cdr3_aa: ASSLSDVNYGYT

v_call: TRBV18
cdr3_aa: ASSPDRGITDTQY

v_call: TRBV6-5
cdr3_aa: ASSSARQASYEQY

v_call: TRBV7-2
cdr3_aa: ASSYLAAGNEQF

v_call: TRBV2
cdr3_aa: ASKSSQGGGREQY

v_call: TRBV29-1
cdr3_aa: SVGSPGEGYGYT

v_call: TRBV5-6
cdr3_aa: ASSLEGLGDTGDTQY